The next 5 T cell receptor beta chains were all read from a single sample in a study of OX40 agonist ivuxolimab in advanced cancers. Repertoires were generated with immunoSEQ multiplex PCR, while TCRdb's copy carries only in-frame clones and drops some. The sample records 55,000 to 80,000 clones, roughly 80% being singletons. Specimen: CD4+ or CD8+ T cells sorted from blood, collected in a trial of the OX40 agonist ivuxolimab. The source is an adult with an advanced solid tumor such as melanoma, head and neck, liver or kidney cancer.

The rearrangement uses TRBV29-1 and TRBJ1-1, with TRBD1 matching over 8 bases. Per germline, CDR1 SQVTM and CDR2 ANQGSEA. Unmatched junction bases numbered 9, after V lost 4 bases and J lost 8 bases. This CDR3 is 13 amino acids long. The chain's CDR3 is CSVAINRDREAFF. The DNA for the CDR3 is TGCAGCGTTGCCATTAACCGGGACAGGGAAGCTTTCTTT.

The V gene is TRBV7-3, the J gene TRBJ2-6, with TRBD1 as a possible D gene (6 bases). CDR3 length equals 18 residues. With 1 base removed from V and 1 base from J, the gap between germline ends came to 14 bases. In germline, CDR1 is SGHTA, CDR2 FQGTGA. Written as DNA, the CDR3 is TGTGCCAGCAGCTTAAATTTCCCGCAGGGGTCTGGGGCCAACGTCCTGACTTTC. Translating it yields CASSLNFPQGSGANVLTF.

This chain links TRBV27 with TRBJ1-3; 7 bases align to TRBD1. The CDR3 totals 15 residues. The germline gives CDR1 MNHEY, CDR2 SMNVEV (reference sequence). Unmatched junction bases numbered 10, after V lost 5 bases and J lost 6 bases. This CDR3 is CASSAGGSWVNTIYF. The CDR3, as DNA: TGTGCCAGCAGTGCAGGGGGTTCTTGGGTAAACACCATATATTTT.

The chain joins TRBV4-3 to TRBJ1-2; 10 positions match TRBD1. Germline loops: CDR1 LGHNA, CDR2 YSLEER. This CDR3 is 16 amino acids long. V shed 1 base, J shed 4 bases, and the junction held 6 bases outside the gene matches. The chain's CDR3 is CASSQVGQGDSYGYTF. CDR3 sequence (DNA): TGCGCCAGCAGCCAAGTTGGACAGGGGGACTCCTATGGCTACACCTTC.

This clone was detected once. The chain joins TRBV30 to TRBJ1-5; D is uncertain. V lost 3 bases and J 5 bases, leaving 17 bases between the germline ends. Germline lookup yields CDR1 GTSNPN and CDR2 SVGIG (reference sequence). There are 15 residues in the CDR3. CDR3 loop: CAWRAKGQRDQPQHF. Here the CDR3 DNA reads TGTGCCTGGAGGGCTAAGGGTCAGAGAGATCAGCCCCAGCATTTT.